The TCR beta chain described here comes from a study of OX40 agonist ivuxolimab in advanced cancers. Study context: Therapy given before enrollment (anti-PD-1, anti-PD-L1 or anti-CTLA-4) was allowed, and roughly 42% had some. Three patients showed partial responses: one hepatocellular carcinoma and two cutaneous melanoma cases.

As to this clone: Its specificity is not known.

Assay used: immunoSEQ multiplex PCR; TCRdb lists only in-frame clones, some missing. The table has some 46,000 clones, approximately 88% seen once; the top ten hold 11% to 15%. The J segment lost 2 bases and the V segment lost 6 bases, leaving 14 bases of the junction unmatched. The CDR3 covers 18 residues. The germline V gene has CDR1 MDHEN and CDR2 SYDVKM. Whole-study results and caveats: Partial responders at 0.1-3.0 mg/kg showed near-lowest clonal expansion.

The sequences come from CD4+ or CD8+ T cells sorted from blood, collected in a trial of the OX40 agonist ivuxolimab. J is TRBJ1-3 and V is TRBV28; 9 nucleotides align to TRBD1. The receptor was isolated from an adult with an advanced solid tumor such as melanoma, head and neck, liver or kidney cancer. As DNA, the CDR3 is TGTGCCAGCAGCGATTGGGGACAGGGCTCCCTAGCTGGAAACACCATATATTTT. Translation: CASSDWGQGSLAGNTIYF.